Listed below are T cell receptor beta chains from one sample, sequenced in a study of cytomegalovirus exposure and HLA in healthy donors. Sequencing was performed with immunoSEQ multiplex PCR; in TCRdb, only in-frame clones are kept and a portion is missing. This sample contains roughly 74,000 clones. Material: PBMCs. The receptor set was obtained from a female donor in good health and CMV-seropositive. Each CDR3 is given with its conserved first and last residue. D genes are given only for firm matches.

CDR3nt	CDR3aa	j_gene	d_gene	v_gene
TGTGCCAGCTCTCGGGGGTCTGGAAACACCATATATTTT	CASSRGSGNTIYF	TRBJ1-3	-	TRBV6-1
TGCGCCAGTCGGGGAGATGGCTACACCTTC	CASRGDGYTF	TRBJ1-2	-	TRBV4-1
TGTGCCAGCAGCCTTGGACTAGCGGGACTAAACTCCGACAATGAGCAGTTCTTC	CASSLGLAGLNSDNEQFF	TRBJ2-1	TRBD2	TRBV4-2
TGTGCCAGCAGCGTAGGAGGCGGGAATCAGCCCCAGCATTTT	CASSVGGGNQPQHF	TRBJ1-5	-	TRBV9
TGTGCCAGCAGCGTAGCGGGACTAGCGGGAGATACAGATACGCAGTATTTT	CASSVAGLAGDTDTQYF	TRBJ2-3	TRBD2	TRBV9
TGTGCCAGCAGTGACTCGGGACTACATGCCTACGAGCAGTACTTC	CASSDSGLHAYEQYF	TRBJ2-7	TRBD2	TRBV25-1
TGTGCCAGCAGCCCCCGCGGTCCCGATGGCTACACCTTC	CASSPRGPDGYTF	TRBJ1-2	-	TRBV7-2
TGCGCCAGCAGCCGCGGACAGGGGATAACCTACGAGCAGTACTTC	CASSRGQGITYEQYF	TRBJ2-7	TRBD1	TRBV4-3
TGCGCCAGCAGCCCGAACAGGGGGACTTACGAGCAGTACTTC	CASSPNRGTYEQYF	TRBJ2-7	TRBD1	TRBV4-3
TGCGCCAGCAGCTTCAGGGGAACTACCTACGAGCAGTACTTC	CASSFRGTTYEQYF	TRBJ2-7	-	TRBV5-1
TGTGCCAGCGCTCTACAAGAGACCCAGTACTTC	CASALQETQYF	TRBJ2-5	-	TRBV28
TGTGCCAGCAGCTTAGCTAGGACTTCTAGCTCCTACGAGCAGTACTTC	CASSLARTSSSYEQYF	TRBJ2-7	-	TRBV7-6
TGTGCCAGCAGTTTTCCAGGGAATTCACCCCTCCACTTT	CASSFPGNSPLHF	TRBJ1-6	-	TRBV6-5
TGTGCCAGCTCCTACCTGAACTACGAGCAGTACTTC	CASSYLNYEQYF	TRBJ2-7	-	TRBV18
TGTGCCAGCAGCCTAGGGGGGGTATCGGGCTACACCTTC	CASSLGGVSGYTF	TRBJ1-2	-	TRBV7-6
TGTGCCAGTCGGGTGGTAGGCTCTGGAAACACCATATATTTT	CASRVVGSGNTIYF	TRBJ1-3	-	TRBV19
TGTGCCATCAGCGAATCCAAGTTGGGGACAGGGTATCAGCCCCAGCATTTT	CAISESKLGTGYQPQHF	TRBJ1-5	TRBD1	TRBV10-3
TGTGCCAGCAGTGGAGTCTACGAGCAGTACTTC	CASSGVYEQYF	TRBJ2-7	-	TRBV2
TGTGCCAGCTCACCCCAGGGGGACCCCCAGCATTTT	CASSPQGDPQHF	TRBJ1-5	TRBD1	TRBV18
TGTGCCAGCAGCGGCGGGACAGGGGGCTCTTCAACTAATGAAAAACTGTTTTTT	CASSGGTGGSSTNEKLFF	TRBJ1-4	TRBD1	TRBV5-5
TGTGCCTGGAGTCCACACGGGGGATCTGTCGAGCAGTACTTC	CAWSPHGGSVEQYF	TRBJ2-7	-	TRBV30
TGTGCCAGCAGCGGTGGCCTTCGTAGCGGGAGTACCCACGAGCAGTACTTC	CASSGGLRSGSTHEQYF	TRBJ2-7	TRBD2	TRBV5-4
TGTGCCAGCAGTGAAAAGGGGGCAACTAATGAAAAACTGTTTTTT	CASSEKGATNEKLFF	TRBJ1-4	-	TRBV6-1
TGTGCCAGCAGTCCTACCGGGACTAGCGGCCCCCGGATGTTTTTT	CASSPTGTSGPRMFF	TRBJ2-2	TRBD2	TRBV6-1
TGTGCCAGCGGGGGGATCGATGAGCAGTTCTTC	CASGGIDEQFF	TRBJ2-1	-	TRBV9
TGTGCCAGTACCCCTCAGGGGGCAGTATATGGCTACACCTTC	CASTPQGAVYGYTF	TRBJ1-2	TRBD1	TRBV19
TGTGCCAGCAGCTATAGACAGGGTACGAACCAGCCCCAGCATTTT	CASSYRQGTNQPQHF	TRBJ1-5	TRBD1	TRBV11-2